The 24 T cell receptor beta chains in this list originate from one sample, sequenced in a study of cytomegalovirus exposure and HLA in healthy donors. PCR was performed using 60 Vbeta and 13 Jbeta primers. Data came from immunoSEQ multiplex PCR; TCRdb stores just in-frame clones and leaves some out. The table has 100,000 to 150,000 clones, approximately 85% seen once. The sequencing sample was made of PBMCs. These TCRs come from a boy aged 5-17 years in good health and CMV-seronegative.

This clone is a singleton in its sample. The chain joins TRBV5-1 to TRBJ2-5, with a weak D call TRBD1 (6 bases). Germline V gene data show CDR1 as SGHRS and CDR2 as YFSETQ. The CDR3 is 14 amino acids. The V gene lost 9 bases and the J gene lost 4 bases, with 19 bases spanning the gap. The CDR3 is CATTYSGVGETQYF. The CDR3 DNA reads TGCGCCACCACCTATTCAGGGGTAGGAGAGACCCAGTACTTC.

V gene TRBV5-6 combines with J gene TRBJ2-2; the match to TRBD1 covers 9 bases. Germline CDR1 and CDR2: SGHDT and YYEEEE. CDR3 length: 16 amino acids. J gave up 3 bases and V 5 bases, and 8 bases lay outside the gene matches. The CDR3 coding sequence is TGTGCCAGCAGACACCGGGACAGGGCCGACACCGGGGAGCTGTTTTTT. The encoded protein is CASRHRDRADTGELFF.

V gene TRBV9 combines with J gene TRBJ1-5, with TRBD1 identical over 9 bases. Losses at the gene ends were 3 bases for V and 4 bases for J; bases not matched to a gene: 2. Per the germline V gene, CDR1 is SGDLS and CDR2 is YYNGEE. CDR3 length: 14 amino acids. Written as DNA, the CDR3 is TGTGCCAGCAGCGGAGGACAGGGGAATCAGCCCCAGCATTTT. This gives the protein CASSGGQGNQPQHF.

Turning to this clone: A junction end diverges from the germline sequence, so it may reflect a read error. The genes are TRBV7-7 and TRBJ2-3; the D gene is possibly TRBD2 (5 bases). The CDR3 spans 15 residues. The germline V gene encodes CDR1 SSHAT and CDR2 FNYEAQ (reference sequence). CDR3 protein: CASSFSTGLADTQYF. For the CDR3, the DNA is TGTGCTAGCAGCTTCTCCACGGGATTAGCAGATACGCAGTATTTT.

This chain connects TRBV9 to TRBJ2-1, with 11 bases aligning to TRBD2. With 4 bases clipped from V and 9 bases from J, the junction kept 15 bases outside the gene matches. Germline values: CDR1 SGDLS, CDR2 YYNGEE. The CDR3 is 17 amino acids. The CDR3 DNA follows: TGTGCCAGCAGCCCAGACCCCTTTAGCGGGGGGGCGGGTGAGCAGTTCTTC. Its translation: CASSPDPFSGGAGEQFF.

This rearrangement joins TRBV6-6 to TRBJ2-7; TRBD1 is a possible D gene (5 bases). The CDR3 length is 12 residues. Looked up from germline, CDR1 is MNHNY and CDR2 is SVGAGI (reference sequence). Trimming stripped 6 bases from V and 8 bases from J, with 14 bases between. The CDR3: CASSNQGLQQYF. CDR3 DNA sequence: TGTGCCAGCAGCAACCAGGGTCTGCAGCAGTACTTC.

This clone was counted once. The V call is TRBV5-1, the J call TRBJ2-1; 8 bases are shared with TRBD1. Germline V gene data show CDR1 as SGHRS and CDR2 as YFSETQ. Trimming took 1 base from V and 2 from J; bases not matched to a gene: 5. The CDR3 contains 16 residues. CDR3 sequence (DNA): TGCGCCAGCAGCTTGATCTGGGACAGGCCCTACAATGAGCAGTTCTTC. Its protein product is CASSLIWDRPYNEQFF.

V gene TRBV5-1 combines with J gene TRBJ2-1, with 7 bases matching TRBD1. Germline CDR1 is SGHRS and CDR2 is YFSETQ. The V gene end was trimmed by 0 bases and the J gene end by 3 bases; junction bases not matched to a gene: 9. CDR3 length equals 17 residues. Here the CDR3 reads CASSLGRDSRFYNEQFF. The CDR3, as DNA: TGCGCCAGCAGCTTGGGACGGGACAGCAGATTCTACAATGAGCAGTTCTTC.

This clone was picked up a small number of times. The chain uses TRBV10-3 and TRBJ2-2; perhaps TRBD1 as D (5 bases). Germline CDR1 and CDR2: ENHRY and SYGVKD. V dropped 5 bases and J dropped 7 bases, with 14 bases sitting between them. This CDR3 is built from 14 residues. In DNA form, the CDR3 reads TGTGCCATCAGTTTGGACAAAACTGTCGGGGAGCTGTTTTTT. It translates to CAISLDKTVGELFF.

This clone has only a few counts. The J gene is TRBJ2-3, the V gene TRBV11-2; the D gene is possibly TRBD2 (6 bases). Germline loops: CDR1 SGHAT, CDR2 FQNNGV. CDR3 size: 18 residues. V gave up 6 bases and J gave up 3 bases, with 25 bases separating them. This CDR3 reads CASRSSLAIGGGTDTQYF. DNA of the CDR3: TGTGCCAGCAGGTCTAGCCTAGCCATAGGAGGAGGGACAGATACGCAGTATTTT. Full variable domain (missing parts from reference TRBV11-2 and TRBJ2-3): EAGVAQSPRYKIIEKRQSVAFWCNPISGHATLYWYQQILGQGPKLLIQFQNNGVVDDSQLPKDRFSAERLKGVDSTLKIQPAKLEDSAVYLCASRSSLAIGGGTDTQYFGPGTRLTVL.

The rearrangement uses TRBV6-6 and TRBJ1-6; 7 bases agree with TRBD1. Germline loops: CDR1 MNHNY, CDR2 SVGAGI (reference sequence). V was clipped by 0 bases and J by 10 bases; unmatched bases: 9. CDR3 size: 16 residues. The chain's CDR3 is CASSYSTGYGGSPLHF. Written as DNA, the CDR3 is TGTGCCAGCAGTTACTCGACAGGGTACGGAGGCTCACCCCTCCACTTT.

The chain couples TRBV6-5 to TRBJ2-3, with D perhaps TRBD2 (5 bases). Germline V gene data show CDR1 as MNHEY and CDR2 as SVGAGI. This CDR3 is built from 14 residues. The V end lost 6 bases, the J end lost 0 bases, and 10 bases lay between the germline ends. The CDR3 sequence is CASSLLGSTDTQYF. The CDR3 DNA reads TGTGCCAGCAGCCTACTAGGAAGCACAGATACGCAGTATTTT.

The chain links TRBV29-1 to TRBJ2-3; 9 nucleotides align to TRBD2. Germline V gives CDR1 SQVTM, CDR2 ANQGSEA. This CDR3 has 14 residues. V dropped 2 bases and J dropped 5; count of bases not matched to a gene: 5. This CDR3 is CSVEWREGGDTQYF. The CDR3 DNA is TGCAGCGTTGAATGGCGGGAGGGTGGAGATACGCAGTATTTT.

The table lists this clone with a count of one. The chain has TRBV5-1 and TRBJ2-1; 10 bases map to TRBD1. The CDR3 length is 15 residues. Germline CDR1 is SGHRS and CDR2 is YFSETQ. V lost 6 bases to trimming and J lost 5 bases; unmatched junction nucleotides: 8. The DNA for the CDR3 is TGCGCCAGCATCCAGGGACAGGGGTCCCACAATGAGCAGTTCTTC. Residues: CASIQGQGSHNEQFF.

The J gene is TRBJ2-2, the V gene TRBV10-3; 7 bases agree with TRBD2. With V trimmed by 0 bases and J by 6 bases, 1 base remained unmatched. Germline CDR1 is ENHRY and CDR2 is SYGVKD. This CDR3 region has 14 residues. CDR3 in DNA: TGTGCCATCAGTGAGTCGGGAGGGGCCGGGGAGCTGTTTTTT. This translates into CAISESGGAGELFF.

This clone has ten or more counts. The chain uses TRBV6-5 and TRBJ2-2; 8 bases are shared with TRBD2. The V gene's germline CDR1 is MNHEY and CDR2 SVGAGI. The CDR3 spans 15 residues. The junction had 10 bases not matched to a gene; V was cut back by 6 bases and J by 7 bases. The CDR3 region is CASRAVGGAGGELFF. CDR3 in DNA: TGTGCCAGCAGGGCCGTCGGGGGGGCCGGCGGGGAGCTGTTTTTT.

The chain joins TRBV5-1 to TRBJ1-1, with 9 bases identical to TRBD1. CDR3 length: 15 amino acids. Germline V CDR1 and CDR2: SGHRS, YFSETQ. With 0 bases clipped from V and 1 base from J, the junction kept 1 base outside the gene matches. CDR3 DNA: TGCGCCAGCAGCTTGGGGGACAGGGCGAACACTGAAGCTTTCTTT. Its translation is CASSLGDRANTEAFF. Drawing the rest from reference TRBV5-1 and TRBJ1-1, the complete variable domain is KAGVTQTPRYLIKTRGQQVTLSCSPISGHRSVSWYQQTPGQGLQFLFEYFSETQRNKGNFPGRFSGRQFSNSRSEMNVSTLELGDSALYLCASSLGDRANTEAFFGQGTRLTVV.

V gene TRBV4-1 combines with J gene TRBJ1-2; no clear D gene. CDR3 length: 15 residues. Per the germline V gene, CDR1 is MGHRA and CDR2 is YSYEKL. V dropped 0 bases and J dropped 3 bases, with 11 bases sitting between them. CDR3 coding DNA: TGCGCCAGCAGCCAAGATAATCAGAACCACTATGGCTACACCTTC. It yields the protein CASSQDNQNHYGYTF.

This clone was picked up a small number of times. The rearrangement joins TRBV19 to TRBJ2-1; 9 positions agree with TRBD2. CDR3 size: 14 residues. J lost 7 bases, V lost 7 bases, and 8 bases had no gene match. Germline V gene sequence: CDR1 LNHDA, CDR2 SQIVND (reference sequence). CDR3 loop: CASKPLAGRNEQFF. CDR3 in DNA: TGTGCCAGTAAACCCCTAGCGGGAAGGAATGAGCAGTTCTTC.

The chain combines TRBV6-1 with TRBJ1-3; D gene ambiguous. Germline CDR1 MNHNS, CDR2 SASEGT. The germline V and J ends were trimmed by 2 bases and 3 bases, with 14 bases remaining between them. This CDR3 contains 16 residues. CDR3 loop: CASSESPRTFGNTIYF. CDR3 in DNA: TGTGCCAGCAGTGAATCCCCTCGGACTTTTGGAAACACCATATATTTT.

The chain combines TRBV7-8 with TRBJ2-2; D is possibly TRBD2 (6 bases). V was trimmed by 7 bases and J by 7 bases, leaving 19 bases between them. The CDR3 consists of 15 residues. Germline V gene lookup returns CDR1 SGHVS and CDR2 FQNEAQ. The CDR3 DNA reads as TGTGCCAGCACCTTCACCCCGGGGGTTAACGGGGAGCTGTTTTTT. Residues: CASTFTPGVNGELFF. The complete variable domain, with remaining parts taken from reference TRBV7-8 and TRBJ2-2, reads GAGVSQSPRYKVAKRGQDVALRCDPISGHVSLFWYQQALGQGPEFLTYFQNEAQLDKSGLPSDRFFAERPEGSVSTLKIQRTQQEDSAVYLCASTFTPGVNGELFFGEGSRLTVL.

This chain links TRBV7-3 with TRBJ2-3; D is undetermined. CDR1 is SGHTA and CDR2 is FQGTGA in the germline V gene. Trimming removed 5 bases from V and 0 bases from J, with 12 bases in between. The CDR3 is 15 residues long. In nucleotides, the CDR3 is TGTGCCAGCAGCCCCACTCCGAGCAGCACAGATACGCAGTATTTT. Its protein is CASSPTPSSTDTQYF.

The genes are TRBV4-3 and TRBJ1-2; TRBD1 aligns across 8 bases. CDR3 length equals 14 residues. The germline gives CDR1 LGHNA, CDR2 YSLEER. The junction had 8 bases not matched to a gene; V was cut back by 4 bases and J by 7 bases. The CDR3 reads CASSPEDRAGGYTF. In DNA, the CDR3 is TGCGCCAGCAGCCCTGAGGACAGGGCTGGTGGCTACACCTTC.

V and J are TRBV14 and TRBJ1-2; possible D gene TRBD1, 5 bases. This CDR3 comprises 14 residues. CDR1 and CDR2 (germline): SGHDN, FVKESK. Trimming stripped 4 bases from V and 5 bases from J, with 14 bases between. CDR3 region: CASSLQGVRYGYTF. The CDR3, as DNA: TGTGCCAGCAGCCTCCAGGGTGTTCGGTATGGCTACACCTTC. The full variable domain, its missing parts supplied by reference TRBV14 and TRBJ1-2, is EAGVTQFPSHSVIEKGQTVTLRCDPISGHDNLYWYRRVMGKEIKFLLHFVKESKQDESGMPNNRFLAERTGGTYSTLKVQPAELEDSGVYFCASSLQGVRYGYTFGSGTRLTVV.